The sequence of this T cell receptor beta chain was determined in a study of blood T cells in healthy people across ages. This clonotype was counted a few times. A sample-barcoded 5' primer and a J-beta primer mix were used in a second PCR of roughly 7 to 11 cycles. A 12-random-nucleotide template-switch adaptor tagged each cDNA molecule. TCRdb re-derived calls from the 5' RACE reads in MiXCR, one entry per CDR3 protein. In the table there are about 570,000 distinct CDR3 sequences, about 25% of which are singletons. The CDR3 loop spans 15 amino acids. Germline V gene lookup returns CDR1 SQVTM and CDR2 ANQGSEA. The germline V and J ends were trimmed by 4 bases and 5 bases, with 20 bases remaining between them.

Sequencing was done on a sample of blood. The TCR was taken from a woman in her 70s in good health. This chain connects TRBV29-1 to TRBJ1-1; tentatively, D is TRBD1 (5 bases). CDR3 region: CSVVGRASGETEAFF. The DNA for the CDR3 is TGCAGCGTTGTGGGACGGGCCTCGGGGGAGACTGAAGCTTTCTTT. The complete variable domain, with remaining parts taken from reference TRBV29-1 and TRBJ1-1, reads SAVISQKPSRDICQRGTSLTIQCQVDSQVTMMFWYRQQPGQSLTLIATANQGSEATYESGFVIDKFPISRPNLTFSTLTVSNMSPEDSSIYLCSVVGRASGETEAFFGQGTRLTVV.